The subject of this entry is one T cell receptor beta chain. The antigen is not known. The sample is drawn from a study of post-analysis software for immune sequencing data. Germline CDR1 reads SGHVS; CDR2 reads FNYEAQ. The CDR3 length is 16 residues. The V end was cut by 1 base, the J end by 5 bases, with 18 bases between. General study results and limits: In patients, TRBV5-6, TRBV5-1 and TRBV20-1 belonged to four or five TRBV segments found more frequently than in controls. Strong co-clustering by F measure linked samples that shared a preparation batch. Diversity measured as normalized Chao1 was significantly lower in multiple sclerosis patients than in controls.

The authors incorporated unique molecular identifiers into the TCR beta cDNA libraries. TCRdb called the PCR reads again in MiXCR, with one record for every CDR3 protein. In the table there are 820,000 or so distinct CDR3 sequences, around 50% of which are singletons. The chain is built from TRBV7-6 and TRBJ2-7; the D gene is possibly TRBD1 (7 bases). The specimen sequenced was blood. This TCR derives from a girl aged 5-17 years with multiple sclerosis. The CDR3 reads CASSLEGAGIPHEQYF. CDR3 nucleotides: TGTGCCAGCAGCTTAGAGGGGGCGGGAATACCTCACGAGCAGTACTTC.